This TCR beta chain was identified in a study of CD8 T cells in Susac syndrome. Germline CDR1 is MNHEY and CDR2 is SMNVEV (reference sequence). The ends were cut back, 3 bases at V and 3 bases at J, with 3 bases in the middle. The CDR3 loop spans 12 amino acids. RNA in amounts of about 0.5 to 1 ug was reverse transcribed with random hexamers. Coverage of TCR beta CDR3 amplification by immunoSEQ multiplex PCR extended to 54 Vbeta and 13 Jbeta. In TCRdb, the immunoSEQ multiplex PCR reads were re-called with MiXCR into one record per CDR3 protein. The table lists about 300,000 distinct CDR3 sequences, approximately 91% of them singletons.

This rearrangement joins TRBV27 to TRBJ1-5; D gene unclear. Sequencing was done on a sample of CD8+ T cells from PBMCs. The clonotype originates from a human donor with multiple sclerosis. CDR3 coding DNA: TGTGCCAGCAGTTTTCACAATCAGCCCCAGCATTTT. It is translated as CASSFHNQPQHF.